The 11 T cell receptor beta chains presented below share a single source sample, sequenced in a study of shared clonotypes between healthy human individuals. Sequencing used immunoSEQ multiplex PCR; TCRdb keeps in-frame clones, though not all of them. The sample holds roughly 700,000 clones; around 74% are singletons and the top ten take over 1.5%. The sequenced material came from memory CD4+ T cells sorted from blood. Subset indicated: CD45RA-negative fraction. The receptors derive from a young woman in good health.

The chain uses TRBV18 and TRBJ1-3, with D unclear. V lost 0 bases to trimming and J lost 4 bases, with 7 bases between them. CDR3 length: 14 residues. In germline, CDR1 is KGHSH, CDR2 LQKENI. The CDR3 reads CASSPPNGGNTIYF. DNA for the CDR3: TGTGCCAGCTCACCACCGAACGGAGGAAACACCATATATTTT.

This clone was seen a handful of times. The chain employs TRBV4-1 and TRBJ2-7; a weak D match, TRBD1 (7 bases). V lost 1 base and J lost 1, with 23 bases in between. CDR1 is MGHRA and CDR2 is YSYEKL in the germline V gene. The CDR3 is 19 amino acids. CDR3 loop: CASSQAGRNRRDSSYEQYF. The CDR3 region has the DNA TGCGCCAGCAGCCAAGCAGGCAGGAATAGGAGGGACAGTTCCTACGAGCAGTACTTC.

The chain carries TRBV30 and TRBJ1-2; no clear D gene. Trimming took off 3 bases at V and 4 bases at J, with 18 bases between the two ends. Germline assignment: CDR1 GTSNPN and CDR2 SVGIG (reference sequence). CDR3 length: 15 amino acids. For the CDR3, the DNA is TGTGCCTGGAGCCCGGCCGGCGGTGGCCGCTATGGCTACACCTTC. Protein product: CAWSPAGGGRYGYTF.

The V gene is TRBV7-9, the J gene TRBJ2-3, with TRBD2 identical over 11 bases. V lost 5 bases to trimming and J lost 6 bases; unmatched junction nucleotides: 10. Germline V gives CDR1 SEHNR, CDR2 FQNEAQ (reference sequence). The CDR3 loop spans 16 amino acids. This chain's CDR3 is CASSPLLAGEVDTQYF. In DNA form, the CDR3 reads TGTGCCAGCAGCCCGTTACTAGCGGGAGAAGTGGATACGCAGTATTTT.

V gene TRBV21-1 combines with J gene TRBJ1-5. TRBV21-1 is an annotated pseudogene. The CDR3 runs to 16 residues. The CDR3 nucleotides are TGTGCCAGCAGCAAAGTAGAGGAGGGAGAGGGTCAGCCCCAGCATTTT. Protein sequence: CASSKVEEGEGQPQHF.

The chain has TRBV28 and TRBJ2-7; no firm D call. Trimming took 4 bases from V and 13 from J, leaving 14 bases between them. Germline values: CDR1 MDHEN, CDR2 SYDVKM. The CDR3 is made up of 11 amino acids. CDR3 sequence reads: CASSSDLHIYF. Here the CDR3 DNA reads TGTGCCAGCAGTTCCGACTTGCACATCTACTTC.

The chain joins TRBV2 to TRBJ2-5, with 9 bases lining up with TRBD1. The trim removed 5 bases at V and 0 bases at J, leaving 1 base unmatched. Per the germline V gene, CDR1 is SNHLY and CDR2 is FYNNEI. The CDR3 extends over 14 amino acids. The CDR3 loop is CASSRDRDQETQYF. CDR3 sequence (DNA): TGTGCCAGCAGTCGGGACAGGGACCAAGAGACCCAGTACTTC.

The V gene is TRBV15, the J gene TRBJ2-3; TRBD1 might be the D (6 bases). V was cut by 4 bases and J by 14 bases, with 16 bases left in between. CDR3 size: 12 residues. Germline values: CDR1 LNHNV, CDR2 YYDKDF (reference sequence). CDR3 region: CATSKGEPKPYF. The CDR3 DNA reads as TGTGCCACCAGCAAGGGGGAGCCGAAGCCGTATTTT.

This chain uses TRBV2 with TRBJ2-7; 8 bases align to TRBD2. The V and J ends lost 5 bases and 6 bases, in that order; junction bases with no gene match: 9. This CDR3 contains 14 residues. Germline values: CDR1 SNHLY, CDR2 FYNNEI. CDR3 protein: CASSMGLGVVEQYF. In DNA form, the CDR3 reads TGTGCCAGCAGTATGGGACTAGGTGTCGTCGAGCAGTACTTC. The complete variable domain, with remaining parts taken from reference TRBV2 and TRBJ2-7, reads EPEVTQTPSHQVTQMGQEVILRCVPISNHLYFYWYRQILGQKVEFLVSFYNNEISEKSEIFDDQFSVERPDGSNFTLKIRSTKLEDSAMYFCASSMGLGVVEQYFGPGTRLTVT.

The chain couples TRBV18 to TRBJ1-2, with TRBD1 as a possible D gene (5 bases). Trimming stripped 4 bases from V and 7 bases from J, with 16 bases between. Germline V CDR1 and CDR2: KGHSH, LQKENI. CDR3 size: 14 residues. CDR3 amino acids: CASSHGGESCGYTF. DNA of the CDR3: TGTGCCAGCTCACACGGGGGAGAGTCATGTGGCTACACCTTC.

The CDR3 bases are TGTGCCAGCAGCCCGCGACAGAAAGAGACCCAGTACTTC. Its protein is CASSPRQKETQYF. The gene calls are TRBV13 and TRBJ2-5; possibly TRBD1 for D (5 bases). The CDR3 contains 13 residues. The germline V gene encodes CDR1 PRHDT and CDR2 FYEKMQ (reference sequence). V was shortened by 5 bases and J by 3 bases, with 10 bases between the two germline ends. Combining the CDR3 with reference TRBV13 and TRBJ2-5 gives the whole variable domain AAGVIQSPRHLIKEKRETATLKCYPIPRHDTVYWYQQGPGQDPQFLISFYEKMQSDKGSIPDRFSAQQFSDYHSELNMSSLELGDSALYFCASSPRQKETQYFGPGTRLLVL.